This T cell receptor (beta chain) derives from a study of T cell responses to AZD1222 COVID-19 vaccine. TCRdb's copy holds only in-frame clones and misses some; the assay was immunoSEQ multiplex PCR. The sample records under 25,000 clones, more than 70% being singletons. Germline V gene sequence: CDR1 SGHRS, CDR2 YFSETQ. CDR3 length equals 14 residues. Trimming removed 4 bases from V and 3 bases from J; junction bases left unmatched: 7. The sequenced sample was peripheral blood, obtained 28 days after the second AZD1222 dose. This TCR came from an adult who received the AZD1222 COVID-19 vaccine. The chain couples TRBV5-1 to TRBJ2-7; 7 bases line up with TRBD1. Here the CDR3 reads CASSVRDSFYEQYF. Here the CDR3 DNA reads TGCGCCAGCAGCGTCCGGGACAGCTTCTACGAGCAGTACTTC.